Listed below are T cell receptor beta chains from one sample, sequenced in a study of Ad26.COV2.S vaccination and SARS-CoV-2 variants. Clones were sequenced by immunoSEQ multiplex PCR, and TCRdb holds only the in-frame ones, with some missing. The sample yields around 270,000 clones, around 90% seen once. The sample was peripheral blood, taken in a trial of Ad26.COV2.S vaccine versus placebo. These receptors came from a person aged 18-65 years who received the Ad26.COV2.S COVID-19 vaccine or a placebo. Both conserved end residues are part of each CDR3. The D gene is left open where the match is weak. Clone size, where shown, is once, few, many, or a class for clones that have expanded.

j_call v_call clone_size d_call cdr3_aa cdr3_nt
TRBJ1-4 TRBV7-8 NA NA CASSYQPGVGEKLFF TGTGCCAGCAGCTATCAACCAGGGGTTGGGGAAAAACTGTTTTTT
TRBJ1-1 TRBV19 NA TRBD1 CASSRTGLNTEAFF TGTGCCAGTAGTAGGACAGGTTTGAACACTGAAGCTTTCTTT
TRBJ2-2 TRBV7-3 NA TRBD2 CASSLGSSGGDGELFF TGTGCCAGCAGCTTAGGGTCTAGCGGGGGTGACGGGGAGCTGTTTTTT
TRBJ2-1 TRBV29-1 NA TRBD2 CSVFGTSGSGYNEQFF TGCAGCGTTTTCGGGACTAGCGGGAGTGGTTACAATGAGCAGTTCTTC
TRBJ1-3 TRBV10-3 once NA CAIRPGTASGNTIYF TGTGCCATCAGGCCCGGGACTGCCTCTGGAAACACCATATATTTT
TRBJ1-3 TRBV7-8 NA NA CASSSRGFSGNTIYF TGTGCCAGCAGCTCTCGGGGTTTCTCTGGAAACACCATATATTTT
TRBJ2-4 TRBV7-8 NA NA CASSLAGVDIQYF TGTGCCAGCAGCTTAGCGGGCGTAGACATTCAGTACTTC
TRBJ2-3 TRBV12-1 NA NA CASIPRGLAGGCTDTQYF TGTGCCAGCATCCCCCGCGGCCTAGCGGGGGGCTGCACAGATACGCAGTATTTT
TRBJ2-7 TRBV7-3 once NA CASRWSRLPSYEQYF TGTGCCAGCAGGTGGAGCCGACTGCCGTCCTACGAGCAGTACTTC
TRBJ2-3 TRBV6-1 NA NA CASLRGDTQYF TGTGCCAGCCTCCGGGGCGATACGCAGTATTTT
TRBJ2-3 TRBV7-3 NA NA CASSEAGADTQYF TGTGCCAGCAGCGAGGCCGGGGCAGATACGCAGTATTTT
TRBJ1-2 TRBV5-1 NA NA CASSLDKYGYTF TGCGCCAGCAGCTTGGACAAGTATGGCTACACCTTC
TRBJ2-3 TRBV23-1 NA NA CASNQGSGRDTDTQYF TGCGCCAGCAATCAAGGGAGCGGTCGAGACACAGATACGCAGTATTTT
TRBJ1-2 TRBV4-3 NA NA CASSQDWGGGYTF TGCGCCAGCAGCCAAGATTGGGGGGGTGGCTACACCTTC
TRBJ2-7 TRBV19 NA TRBD1 CASSLGQGLSYEQYF TGTGCCAGTAGTCTTGGACAGGGCCTCTCCTACGAGCAGTACTTC
TRBJ1-5 TRBV19 NA NA CASSIDSSGLQGQPQHF TGTGCCAGTAGTATAGATTCCTCAGGGTTGCAAGGTCAGCCCCAGCATTTT
TRBJ1-4 TRBV5-1 NA TRBD1 CASSSRDSLLLTTNEKLFF TGCGCCAGCAGCAGCCGGGACAGCCTTTTGTTAACAACTAATGAAAAACTGTTTTTT
TRBJ2-2 TRBV5-8 NA TRBD1 CASSLTGTANTGELFF TGTGCCAGCAGCTTGACCGGGACAGCGAACACCGGGGAGCTGTTTTTT
TRBJ2-6 TRBV5-1 NA NA CASSLVQAASGANVLTF TGCGCCAGCAGCTTGGTACAGGCCGCCTCTGGGGCCAACGTCCTGACTTTC
TRBJ2-2 TRBV6-5 NA NA CASSPDMRVGELFF TGTGCCAGCAGTCCCGACATGCGGGTCGGGGAGCTGTTTTTT
TRBJ1-2 TRBV6-5 once TRBD1 CASSYFAGGDYGYTF TGTGCCAGCAGTTACTTCGCAGGGGGCGACTATGGCTACACCTTC
TRBJ1-2 TRBV2 NA TRBD1 CASRWTGLIGGYTF TGTGCCAGCAGGTGGACAGGGCTTATAGGCGGCTACACCTTC
TRBJ1-2 TRBV7-6 once NA CASSPSPQVYGYTF TGTGCCAGCAGCCCATCACCCCAGGTTTATGGCTACACCTTC
TRBJ2-7 TRBV6-4 NA NA CASSDLLAPLGEQYF TGTGCCAGCAGTGACCTTCTAGCACCCCTAGGCGAGCAGTACTTC
TRBJ2-1 TRBV24-1 NA NA CATSESLPVKTYNEQFF TGTGCCACCAGTGAATCATTACCAGTCAAAACTTACAATGAGCAGTTCTTC
TRBJ1-4 TRBV9 NA TRBD1 CASSVRDSEKLFF TGTGCCAGCAGCGTTAGGGACAGCGAAAAACTGTTTTTT
TRBJ2-6 TRBV7-9 NA NA CASSQQGGANVLTF TGTGCCAGCAGCCAACAGGGTGGGGCCAACGTCCTGACTTTC
TRBJ2-3 TRBV7-2 NA NA CASSLQGLSTDTQYF TGTGCCAGCAGCTTACAGGGGCTTAGCACAGATACGCAGTATTTT
TRBJ2-2 TRBV29-1 NA NA CSVFTGELFF TGCAGCGTTTTCACCGGGGAGCTGTTTTTT
TRBJ1-2 TRBV7-2 NA TRBD1 CASITGTEFYGYTF TGTGCCAGCATCACCGGGACAGAGTTCTATGGCTACACCTTC
TRBJ2-5 TRBV7-9 NA NA CASTSWREETQYF TGTGCCAGCACCTCTTGGCGGGAAGAGACCCAGTACTTC
TRBJ1-2 TRBV19 NA NA CASSMGGMNYGYTF TGTGCCAGTAGTATGGGAGGTATGAACTATGGCTACACCTTC
TRBJ2-3 TRBV5-4 NA NA CASSLDGDTQYF TGTGCCAGCAGCTTGGACGGAGATACGCAGTATTTT
TRBJ1-5 TRBV18 NA NA CASSPGNGQPQHF TGTGCCAGCTCACCAGGGAACGGTCAGCCCCAGCATTTT
TRBJ1-5 TRBV30 once NA CAWSLGSGNQPQHF TGTGCCTGGAGTTTGGGGTCTGGCAATCAGCCCCAGCATTTT
TRBJ1-4 TRBV4-1 NA NA CASSQTYGVFNEKLFF TGCGCCAGCAGCCAAACGTATGGCGTCTTTAATGAAAAACTGTTTTTT
TRBJ2-2 TRBV13 once NA CASSIQNTGELFF TGTGCCAGCAGCATCCAGAACACCGGGGAGCTGTTTTTT
TRBJ2-5 TRBV6-2/TRBV6-3 NA NA CASSYEELAQETQYF TGTGCCAGCAGTTACGAAGAATTGGCACAAGAGACCCAGTACTTC
TRBJ1-5 TRBV5-4 NA NA CASSIDLNSNQPQHF TGTGCCAGCAGTATAGACTTAAATAGCAATCAGCCCCAGCATTTT
TRBJ2-7 TRBV5-1 NA TRBD1 CASSSGTGVYEQYF TGCGCCAGCAGCTCCGGGACAGGAGTCTACGAGCAGTACTTC
TRBJ1-5 TRBV6-5 NA NA CASGAGYSNQPQHF TGTGCCAGCGGGGCAGGATATAGCAATCAGCCCCAGCATTTT
TRBJ1-1 TRBV6-1 NA NA CASSETGYTEAFF TGTGCCAGCAGTGAAACAGGGTACACTGAAGCTTTCTTT
TRBJ1-4 TRBV5-1 NA TRBD1 CASTRQGGEKLFF TGCGCCAGCACCAGACAGGGAGGTGAAAAACTGTTTTTT
TRBJ2-7 TRBV2 NA TRBD1 CARRQGGEQYF TGTGCCAGAAGACAGGGTGGGGAGCAGTACTTC
TRBJ1-1 TRBV25-1 once NA CASSPFGNTEAFF TGTGCCAGCAGTCCCTTTGGGAACACTGAAGCTTTCTTT
TRBJ1-1 TRBV4-2 NA NA CASSQEGTQNTEAFF TGTGCCAGCAGCCAAGAGGGGACACAGAACACTGAAGCTTTCTTT
TRBJ2-1 TRBV3-1/TRBV3-2 once NA CASSQGRHNEQFF TGTGCCAGCAGCCAAGGTAGGCACAATGAGCAGTTCTTC
TRBJ1-5 TRBV10-3 NA TRBD1 CAISPGQGYNQPQHF TGTGCCATCAGTCCCGGACAGGGGTACAATCAGCCCCAGCATTTT
TRBJ2-2 TRBV4-3 NA NA CASSQGRNTGELFF TGCGCCAGCAGCCAGGGCAGGAACACCGGGGAGCTGTTTTTT
TRBJ2-1 TRBV27 NA TRBD2 CASSLHASGRGNEQFF TGTGCCAGCAGTTTGCACGCTAGCGGGAGGGGTAATGAGCAGTTCTTC
TRBJ2-5 TRBV30 NA TRBD2 CAWRSGTSQQETQYF TGTGCCTGGAGATCCGGGACTAGCCAGCAAGAGACCCAGTACTTC
TRBJ2-2 TRBV3-1/TRBV3-2 few NA CASSQTWGSVGTGELFF TGTGCCAGCAGCCAGACCTGGGGGAGCGTAGGCACCGGGGAGCTGTTTTTT
TRBJ2-7 TRBV12-3/TRBV12-4 NA NA CASGAPYEQYF TGTGCCAGCGGGGCACCCTACGAGCAGTACTTC
TRBJ1-1 TRBV18 NA NA CASSPPIGAVTEAFF TGTGCCAGCTCACCACCGATAGGGGCAGTTACTGAAGCTTTCTTT
TRBJ1-2 TRBV6-5 NA NA CASSYRGRQGYTF TGTGCCAGCAGTTATCGCGGGAGACAGGGCTACACCTTC
TRBJ2-2 TRBV30 NA TRBD1 CAWSVLSWDRGLAGELFF TGTGCCTGGAGTGTACTAAGCTGGGACAGGGGGTTGGCCGGGGAGCTGTTTTTT
TRBJ2-1 TRBV11-3 NA NA CASSLGPSSNEQFF TGTGCCAGCAGCTTAGGGCCTAGCTCCAATGAGCAGTTCTTC